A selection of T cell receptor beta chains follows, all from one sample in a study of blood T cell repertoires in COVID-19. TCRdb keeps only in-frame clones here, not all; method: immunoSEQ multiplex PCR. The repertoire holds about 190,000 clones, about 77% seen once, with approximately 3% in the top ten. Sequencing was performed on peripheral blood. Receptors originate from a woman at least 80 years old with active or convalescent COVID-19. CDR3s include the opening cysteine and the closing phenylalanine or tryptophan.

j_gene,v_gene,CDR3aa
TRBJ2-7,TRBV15,CATSTNRGYEQYF
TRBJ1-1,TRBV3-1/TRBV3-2,CASSQTGRIGGTEAFF
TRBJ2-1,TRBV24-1,CATSNYQGTHNEQFF
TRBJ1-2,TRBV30,CASSWDTYGYTF
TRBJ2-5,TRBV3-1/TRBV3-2,CASSPPGLGRETQYF
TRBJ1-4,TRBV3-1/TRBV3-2,CASSQDLTEDNEKLFF
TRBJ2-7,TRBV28,CASSDRLYEQYF
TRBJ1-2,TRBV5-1,CASTPLDLGHYGYTF
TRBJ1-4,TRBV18,CASSLPTRTPLNEKLFF
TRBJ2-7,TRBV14,CASSPTKGYEQYF
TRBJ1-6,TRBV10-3,CAIGAGGDYNSPLHF
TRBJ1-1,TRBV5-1,CASSKDRVNEAFF
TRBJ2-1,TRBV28,CASASAPRGDNEQFF
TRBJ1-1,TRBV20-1,CSASRGPSTEAFF
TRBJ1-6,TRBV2,CASKTWGSTYNSPLHF
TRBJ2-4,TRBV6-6,CASSYGGSKNIQYF
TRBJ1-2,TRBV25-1,CASSVAGTGGRGYTF
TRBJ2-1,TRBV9,CASSAGIPSGYNEQFF
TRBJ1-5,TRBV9,CASSVDGSNQPQHF
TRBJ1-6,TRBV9,CASSPRGGGSPLHF
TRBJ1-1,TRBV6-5,CASSYTGRGEAFF
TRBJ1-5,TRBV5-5,CASSLLGDSNQPQHF
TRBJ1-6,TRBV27,CASSIGGRSPLHF
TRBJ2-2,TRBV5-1,CASRGDTGELFF
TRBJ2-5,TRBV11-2,CASSPQLIQETQYF
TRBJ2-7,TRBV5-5,CASSLQGSGGASKYEQYF
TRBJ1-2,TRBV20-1,CSARSMYGYTF
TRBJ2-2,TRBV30,CAWTGPNTGELFF
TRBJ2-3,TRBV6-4,CAPKWTATSTDTQYF
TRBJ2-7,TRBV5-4,CASSSAREIYEQYF
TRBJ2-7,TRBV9,CASSGPGPRAAEQYF
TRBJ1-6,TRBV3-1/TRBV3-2,CASSHPGTGDSPLHF
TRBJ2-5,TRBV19,CASSKTGLVKETQYF
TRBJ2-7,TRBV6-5,CASSYSAGNYEQYF
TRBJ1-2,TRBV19,CASSTDRGVGYGYTF
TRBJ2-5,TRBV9,CASSVTGSETQYF
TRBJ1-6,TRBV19,CASSSRQTSYNSPLHF
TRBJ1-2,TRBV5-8,CASSHLGPREGSYGYTF
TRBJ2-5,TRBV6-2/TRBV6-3,CASSGPVFSGETQYF
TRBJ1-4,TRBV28,CASSSDREKLFF
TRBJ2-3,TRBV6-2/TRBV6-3,CASSYSGQKYSLSTDTQYF
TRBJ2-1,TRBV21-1,CASSKGVRVGNGDEQFF
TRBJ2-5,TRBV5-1,CASSLGTGFGETQYF
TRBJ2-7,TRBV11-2,CASSLEAYYEQYF
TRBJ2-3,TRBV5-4,CASSSDQGGTQYF
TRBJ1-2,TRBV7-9,CASSTTGQPNYGYTF
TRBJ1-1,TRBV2,CASSPTGSSAFF
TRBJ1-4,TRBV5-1,CASSLVGVGRNEKLFF
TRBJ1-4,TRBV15,CATSAGDSATNEKLFF
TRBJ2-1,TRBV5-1,CASSLAGNSYNEQFF